This T cell receptor beta chain was sequenced for a study of blood T cell repertoires in COVID-19. Method: immunoSEQ multiplex PCR; TCRdb's copy keeps in-frame clones and lacks some. The sample lists about 300,000 clones, about nine tenths occurring once. The germline CDR1 and CDR2 sequences are SGHVS and FQNEAQ. The J segment lost 5 bases and the V segment lost 0 bases, leaving 4 bases of the junction unmatched. This CDR3 contains 16 residues. The chain employs TRBV7-8 and TRBJ2-5; TRBD1 agrees at 12 bases. The sequencing input was peripheral blood. The TCR was taken from a man younger than 35 with active or convalescent COVID-19. The DNA for the CDR3 is TGTGCCAGCAGCTTAGCCCGGGACAGGGGGCATGAGACCCAGTACTTC. This translates into CASSLARDRGHETQYF. Variable domain in full (rest from reference TRBV7-8 and TRBJ2-5): GAGVSQSPRYKVAKRGQDVALRCDPISGHVSLFWYQQALGQGPEFLTYFQNEAQLDKSGLPSDRFFAERPEGSVSTLKIQRTQQEDSAVYLCASSLARDRGHETQYFGPGTRLLVL.